This T cell receptor (beta chain) was obtained from a study of cytomegalovirus exposure and HLA in healthy donors. Amplification used 60 Vbeta primers and 13 Jbeta primers. Here immunoSEQ multiplex PCR was the method, and the copy in TCRdb shows in-frame clones only, minus some. The sample lists some 110,000 clones; around three quarters were seen once. From germline, CDR1 is MDHEN and CDR2 SYDVKM. CDR3 length: 14 residues. The V and J ends lost 8 bases and 0 bases respectively, with 10 bases between them. The chain links TRBV28 to TRBJ1-4, with D possibly being TRBD1 (5 bases). The source is a woman aged 35 to 49 in good health and CMV-seropositive. The sample comprised PBMCs. In DNA, the CDR3 is TGTGCCAGCGGGGGGTTTTCAACTAATGAAAAACTGTTTTTT. This gives the protein CASGGFSTNEKLFF.